The clone carrying this T cell receptor (beta chain) was seen only a few times. Its antigen is unknown. The entry originates in a study of T cells after yellow fever vaccination. Findings of the study overall: Contaminating bulk clonotypes could be abundant in FACS-sorted repertoires.

A single record per CDR3 protein comes from TCRdb applying MiXCR to the 5' RACE reads. The table has approximately 300,000 distinct CDR3 sequences, 8% to 10% seen once. V was cut by 1 base and J by 0 bases, with 7 bases left in between. The CDR3 contains 15 residues. Germline loops: CDR1 MGHRA, CDR2 YSYEKL. The material sequenced was PBMCs, taken on the day of the first yellow fever vaccination. This receptor was taken from a man aged 18 to 29 who received the YFV17D yellow fever vaccine. This chain uses TRBV4-1 with TRBJ1-5, with unresolved D. The CDR3 here is CASSQVHISNQPQHF. CDR3 in DNA: TGCGCCAGCAGCCAAGTACATATTAGCAATCAGCCCCAGCATTTT.